Here is one T cell receptor (beta chain) with its context. In the original analysis: Reference gene primer amplification in the assay estimated nucleated cell counts. This table comes from immunoSEQ multiplex PCR, and its TCRdb copy is limited to in-frame clones, with some not included. V, J and clone size are those of that table, while D and trimming were read from the DNA. The sample holds around 65,000 clones, 79% seen once. This sample was taken from a study of blood T cell repertoires in COVID-19. Study-wide background: COVID-19 samples from acute and convalescent phases originated in the United States, Italy and Spain. From T cells, B-cell-depleted T cells, or PBMCs came the material, which was cDNA or gDNA.

Germline V gives CDR1 MNHEY, CDR2 SMNVEV (reference sequence). The CDR3 contains 13 residues. V gave up 7 bases and J gave up 4 bases; unmatched junction bases: 6. This chain connects TRBV27 to TRBJ2-5, with 7 bases fitting TRBD1. The source of this sequence is a human donor in a cohort sampled during active COVID-19. The specimen was peripheral blood. The DNA for the CDR3 is TGTGCCAGCAAGAAGGGGGCCAGAGAGACCCAGTACTTC. Protein: CASKKGARETQYF.